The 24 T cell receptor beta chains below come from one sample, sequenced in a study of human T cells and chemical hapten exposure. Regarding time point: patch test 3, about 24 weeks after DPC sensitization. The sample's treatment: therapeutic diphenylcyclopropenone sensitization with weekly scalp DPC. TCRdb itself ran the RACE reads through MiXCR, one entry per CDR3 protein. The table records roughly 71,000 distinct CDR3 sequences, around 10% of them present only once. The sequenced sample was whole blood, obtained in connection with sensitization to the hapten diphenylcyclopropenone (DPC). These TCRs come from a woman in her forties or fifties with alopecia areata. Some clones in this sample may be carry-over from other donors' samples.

Here the CDR3 reads CASSLGIDQPQHF. As DNA, the CDR3 is TGTGCCAGCAGCTTAGGCATAGATCAGCCCCAGCATTTT. The V gene is TRBV11-2, the J gene TRBJ1-5; D uncertain. The CDR3 sequence is 13 residues long. In germline, CDR1 is SGHAT, CDR2 FQNNGV. The V gene lost 1 base and the J gene lost 5 bases, with 6 bases spanning the gap. The full variable domain, completed using reference TRBV11-2 and TRBJ1-5, is EAGVAQSPRYKIIEKRQSVAFWCNPISGHATLYWYQQILGQGPKLLIQFQNNGVVDDSQLPKDRFSAERLKGVDSTLKIQPAKLEDSAVYLCASSLGIDQPQHFGDGTRLSIL.

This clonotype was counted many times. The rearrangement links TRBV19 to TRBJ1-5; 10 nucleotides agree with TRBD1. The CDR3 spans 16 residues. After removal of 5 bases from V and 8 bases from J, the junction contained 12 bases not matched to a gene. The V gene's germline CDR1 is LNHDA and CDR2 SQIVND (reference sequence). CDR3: CASSDRDRGISKPQHF. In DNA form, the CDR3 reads TGTGCCAGTAGTGACCGGGACAGGGGAATATCAAAGCCCCAGCATTTT.

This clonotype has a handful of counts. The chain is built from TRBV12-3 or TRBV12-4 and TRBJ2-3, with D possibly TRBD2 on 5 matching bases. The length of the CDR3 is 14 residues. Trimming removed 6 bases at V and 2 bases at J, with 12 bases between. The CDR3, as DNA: TGTGCCAGCAGCACCGGGGTCCTCACAGATACGCAGTATTTT. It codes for CASSTGVLTDTQYF.

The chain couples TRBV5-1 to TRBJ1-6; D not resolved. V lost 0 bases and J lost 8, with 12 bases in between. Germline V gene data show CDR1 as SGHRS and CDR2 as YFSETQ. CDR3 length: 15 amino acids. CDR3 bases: TGCGCCAGCAGCTTGGCCGGCAGGACCTATTCACCCCTCCACTTT. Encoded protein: CASSLAGRTYSPLHF.

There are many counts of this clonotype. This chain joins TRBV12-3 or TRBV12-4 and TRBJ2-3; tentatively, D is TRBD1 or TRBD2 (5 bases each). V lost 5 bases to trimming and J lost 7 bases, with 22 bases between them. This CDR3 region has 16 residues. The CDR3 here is CASSPDPGRMPNTQYF. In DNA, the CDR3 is TGTGCCAGCAGTCCCGACCCGGGACGGATGCCTAATACGCAGTATTTT.

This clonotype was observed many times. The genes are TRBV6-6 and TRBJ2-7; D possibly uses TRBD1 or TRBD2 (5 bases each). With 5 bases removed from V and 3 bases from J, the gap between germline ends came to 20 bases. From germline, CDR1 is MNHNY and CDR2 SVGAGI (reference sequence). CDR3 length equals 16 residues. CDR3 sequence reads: CASSISGTRRNYEQYF. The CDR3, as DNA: TGTGCCAGCAGTATATCCGGGACCCGGAGAAACTACGAGCAGTACTTC.

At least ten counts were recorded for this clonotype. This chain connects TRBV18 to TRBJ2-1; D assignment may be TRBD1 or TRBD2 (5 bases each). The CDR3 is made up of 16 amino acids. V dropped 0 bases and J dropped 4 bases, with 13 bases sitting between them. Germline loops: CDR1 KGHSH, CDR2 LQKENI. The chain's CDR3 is CASSPPLGTGYNEQFF. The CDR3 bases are TGTGCCAGCTCACCACCGTTGGGGACCGGTTACAATGAGCAGTTCTTC.

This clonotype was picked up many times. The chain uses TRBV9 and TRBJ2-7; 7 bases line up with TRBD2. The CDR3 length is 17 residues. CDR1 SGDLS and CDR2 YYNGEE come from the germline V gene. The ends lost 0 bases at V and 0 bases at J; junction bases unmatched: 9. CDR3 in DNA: TGTGCCAGCAGCGTAGGGATAAGCGGGGTGGGCTCCTACGAGCAGTACTTC. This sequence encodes CASSVGISGVGSYEQYF.

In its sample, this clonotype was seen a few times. DNA of the CDR3: TGCAGTGCTGCCGGGACCACTGGCTATGGCTACACCTTC. Its translation is CSAAGTTGYGYTF. The V call is TRBV20-1, the J call TRBJ1-2; weak D call: TRBD1 (5 bases). V was trimmed by 5 bases and J by 4 bases, leaving 14 bases between them. This CDR3 contains 13 residues. In germline, CDR1 is DFQATT, CDR2 SNEGSKA (reference sequence).

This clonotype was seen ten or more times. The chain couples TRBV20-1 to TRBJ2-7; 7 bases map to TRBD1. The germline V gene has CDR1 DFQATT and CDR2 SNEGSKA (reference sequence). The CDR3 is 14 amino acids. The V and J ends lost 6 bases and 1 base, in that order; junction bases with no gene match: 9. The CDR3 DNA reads TGCAGTGCGCCCCGGACAGGCTATTCCTACGAGCAGTACTTC. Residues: CSAPRTGYSYEQYF.

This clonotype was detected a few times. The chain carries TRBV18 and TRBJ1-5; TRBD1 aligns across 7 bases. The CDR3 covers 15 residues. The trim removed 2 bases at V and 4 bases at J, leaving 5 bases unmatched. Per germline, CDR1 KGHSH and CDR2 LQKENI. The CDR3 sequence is CASSPDRVGNQPQHF. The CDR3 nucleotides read TGTGCCAGCTCACCAGACAGGGTGGGTAATCAGCCCCAGCATTTT.

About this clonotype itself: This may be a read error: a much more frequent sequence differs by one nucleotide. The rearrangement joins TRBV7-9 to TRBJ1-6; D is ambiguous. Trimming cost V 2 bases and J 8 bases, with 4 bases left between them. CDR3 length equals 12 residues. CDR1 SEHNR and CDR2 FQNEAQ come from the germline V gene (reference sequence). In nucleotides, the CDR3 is TGTGCCAGCAGCTTACAGGATTCACCCCTCCACTTT. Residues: CASSLQDSPLHF.

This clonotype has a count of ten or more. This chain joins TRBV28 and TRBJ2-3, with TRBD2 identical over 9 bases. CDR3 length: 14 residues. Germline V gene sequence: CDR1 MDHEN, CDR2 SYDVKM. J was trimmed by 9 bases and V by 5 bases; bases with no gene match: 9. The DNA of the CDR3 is TGTGCCAGCAGTCCATATAGCGGGGGTTTAACGCAGTATTTT. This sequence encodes CASSPYSGGLTQYF.

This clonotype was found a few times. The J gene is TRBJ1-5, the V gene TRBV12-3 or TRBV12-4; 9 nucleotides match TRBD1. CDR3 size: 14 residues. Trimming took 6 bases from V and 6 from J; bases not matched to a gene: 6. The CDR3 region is CASSPLTGGQPQHF. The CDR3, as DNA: TGTGCCAGCAGCCCCCTGACAGGGGGTCAGCCCCAGCATTTT.

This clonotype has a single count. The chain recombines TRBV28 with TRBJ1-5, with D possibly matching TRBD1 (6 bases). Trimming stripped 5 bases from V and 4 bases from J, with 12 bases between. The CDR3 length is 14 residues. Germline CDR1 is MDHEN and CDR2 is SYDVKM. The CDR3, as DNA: TGTGCCAGCAGTCTCGGGACATCTAATCAGCCCCAGCATTTT. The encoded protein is CASSLGTSNQPQHF.

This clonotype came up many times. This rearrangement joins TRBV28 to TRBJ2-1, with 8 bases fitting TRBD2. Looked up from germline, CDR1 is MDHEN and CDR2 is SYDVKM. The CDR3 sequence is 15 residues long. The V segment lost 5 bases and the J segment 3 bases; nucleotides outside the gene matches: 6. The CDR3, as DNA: TGTGCCAGCAGTACCCCGGGAGGGGGCTACAATGAGCAGTTCTTC. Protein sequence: CASSTPGGGYNEQFF.

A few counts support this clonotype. CDR3 sequence (DNA): TGTGCCAGCAGCTTAGCCAGGGGGCAAGCCGGGGAGCTGTTTTTT. This codes for CASSLARGQAGELFF. V gene TRBV11-1 combines with J gene TRBJ2-2; 8 nucleotides align to TRBD1. V shed 0 bases and J 6 bases; nucleotides not matched to a gene: 3. Germline CDR1 SGHAT, CDR2 FQDESV (reference sequence). CDR3 length equals 15 residues. Full variable domain (missing parts from reference TRBV11-1 and TRBJ2-2): EAEVAQSPRYKITEKSQAVAFWCDPISGHATLYWYRQILGQGPELLVQFQDESVVDDSQLPKDRFSAERLKGVDSTLKIQPAELGDSAMYLCASSLARGQAGELFFGEGSRLTVL.

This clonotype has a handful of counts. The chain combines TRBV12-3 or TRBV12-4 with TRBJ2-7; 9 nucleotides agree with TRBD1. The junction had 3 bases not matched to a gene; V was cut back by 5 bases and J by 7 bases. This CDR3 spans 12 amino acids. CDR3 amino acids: CASSRTGEEQYF. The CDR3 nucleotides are TGTGCCAGCAGTAGGACAGGGGAAGAGCAGTACTTC.

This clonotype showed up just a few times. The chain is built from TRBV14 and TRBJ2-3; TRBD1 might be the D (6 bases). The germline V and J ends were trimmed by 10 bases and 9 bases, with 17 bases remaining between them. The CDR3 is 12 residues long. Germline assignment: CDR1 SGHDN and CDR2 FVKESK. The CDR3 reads CATSRTVFTQYF. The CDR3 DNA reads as TGTGCCACATCAAGGACAGTTTTCACGCAGTATTTT. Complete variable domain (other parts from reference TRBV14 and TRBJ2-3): EAGVTQFPSHSVIEKGQTVTLRCDPISGHDNLYWYRRVMGKEIKFLLHFVKESKQDESGMPNNRFLAERTGGTYSTLKVQPAELEDSGVYFCATSRTVFTQYFGPGTRLTVL.

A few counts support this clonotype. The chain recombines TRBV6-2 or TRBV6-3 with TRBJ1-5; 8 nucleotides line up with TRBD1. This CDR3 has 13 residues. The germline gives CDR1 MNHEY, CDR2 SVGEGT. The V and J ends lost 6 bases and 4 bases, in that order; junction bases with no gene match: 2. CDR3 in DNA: TGTGCCAGCAGCTGGACAGGGAATCAGCCCCAGCATTTT. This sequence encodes CASSWTGNQPQHF.

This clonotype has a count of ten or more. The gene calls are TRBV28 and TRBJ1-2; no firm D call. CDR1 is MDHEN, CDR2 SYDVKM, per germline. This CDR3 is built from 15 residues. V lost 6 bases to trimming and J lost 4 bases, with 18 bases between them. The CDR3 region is CASSRPVGRSYGYTF. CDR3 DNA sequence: TGTGCCAGCAGCCGACCCGTGGGCCGCAGCTATGGCTACACCTTC.

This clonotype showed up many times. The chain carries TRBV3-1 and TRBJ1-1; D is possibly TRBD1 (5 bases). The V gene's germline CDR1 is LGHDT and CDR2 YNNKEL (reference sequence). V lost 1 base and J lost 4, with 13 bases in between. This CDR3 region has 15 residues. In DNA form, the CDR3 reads TGTGCCAGCAGCCAAGGCGGGGCGGGAGGCACTGAAGCTTTCTTT. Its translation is CASSQGGAGGTEAFF.

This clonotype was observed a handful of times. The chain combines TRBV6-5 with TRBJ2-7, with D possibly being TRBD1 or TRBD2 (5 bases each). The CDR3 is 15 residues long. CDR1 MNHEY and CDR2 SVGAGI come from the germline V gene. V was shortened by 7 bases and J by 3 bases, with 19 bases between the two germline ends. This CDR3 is CASTFRAPGYYEQYF. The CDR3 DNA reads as TGTGCCAGCACTTTCAGGGCCCCGGGATACTACGAGCAGTACTTC.

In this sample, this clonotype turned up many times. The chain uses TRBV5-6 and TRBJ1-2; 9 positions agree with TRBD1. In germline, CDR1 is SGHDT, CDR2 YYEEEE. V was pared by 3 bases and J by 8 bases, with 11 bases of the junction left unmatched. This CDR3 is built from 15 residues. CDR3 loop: CASSSVRQGEFGYTF. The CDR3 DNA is TGTGCCAGCAGCTCCGTGAGACAGGGGGAGTTCGGCTACACCTTC.